Only a few counts were recorded for the clone carrying this T cell receptor (beta chain). Its specificity is unknown. The data are from a study of response to subunit inactivated influenza vaccine. TCRdb re-called the RT-PCR reads with MiXCR, one entry per CDR3 protein. The sample lists hundreds of thousands of distinct CDR3 sequences, about 25% occurring once. The ends were cut back, 0 bases at V and 6 bases at J, with 9 bases in the middle. Germline V gene data show CDR1 as SGHTA and CDR2 as FQGNSA. The CDR3 is made up of 14 amino acids. Broader study findings: Seasonal influenza vaccination, on each occasion, was suggested by the authors to recruit few new T cells.

The TCR was taken from a man aged 50-59 years who received an inactivated influenza vaccine. Sequenced here: CD4+ T cells sorted from PBMCs, sampled roughly 5 days after vaccination. The chain uses TRBV7-2 and TRBJ1-5; D is unclear. CDR3 residues: CASSLAMGGQPQHF. DNA of the CDR3: TGTGCCAGCAGCTTAGCTATGGGAGGTCAGCCCCAGCATTTT.